The 10 T cell receptor beta chains below were found in one sample sequenced in a study of blood T cell repertoires in COVID-19. The method was immunoSEQ multiplex PCR; TCRdb's version includes in-frame clones alone and lacks a portion of them. The data show 470,000 or so clones, with approximately 83% seen just once and approximately 3.2% held by the top ten. The specimen sequenced was peripheral blood. Every receptor here comes from a human donor in a cohort sampled during active COVID-19.

V is TRBV4-1 and J is TRBJ2-6; perhaps TRBD1 as D (5 bases). The CDR3 is 17 residues long. The V end was cut by 0 bases, the J end by 9 bases, with 18 bases between. In germline, CDR1 is MGHRA, CDR2 YSYEKL. CDR3 sequence reads: CASSQEMGHGFGNVLTF. CDR3 DNA: TGCGCCAGCAGCCAAGAAATGGGGCACGGATTCGGCAACGTCCTGACTTTC.

This clone was counted a few times. J is TRBJ2-2 and V is TRBV30; D unclear. Germline V gene data show CDR1 as GTSNPN and CDR2 as SVGIG (reference sequence). Trimming stripped 4 bases from V and 6 bases from J, with 15 bases between. The CDR3 loop spans 14 amino acids. In DNA form, the CDR3 reads TGTGCCTGGAACAGTCTATTTTCGGCCGGGGAGCTGTTTTTT. Amino acid sequence: CAWNSLFSAGELFF.

This chain uses TRBV28 with TRBJ1-5; D might be TRBD1 (5 bases). V lost 6 bases, J lost 2 bases, and 14 bases lay in between. CDR3 length: 15 amino acids. Germline V gene lookup returns CDR1 MDHEN and CDR2 SYDVKM. In nucleotides, the CDR3 is TGTGCCAGCAGACACCCAGGGCTCGGCAATCAGCCCCAGCATTTT. It translates to CASRHPGLGNQPQHF. Full variable domain (remainder filled in from reference TRBV28 and TRBJ1-5): DVKVTQSSRYLVKRTGEKVFLECVQDMDHENMFWYRQDPGLGLRLIYFSYDVKMKEKGDIPEGYSVSREKKERFSLILESASTNQTSMYLCASRHPGLGNQPQHFGDGTRLSIL.

This chain uses TRBV9 with TRBJ2-7, with 16 bases aligning to TRBD2. V was pared by 3 bases and J by 5 bases, with 5 bases of the junction left unmatched. Germline-derived CDR1 and CDR2 are SGDLS and YYNGEE. The length of the CDR3 is 16 residues. CDR3 coding DNA: TGTGCCAGCAGCGCCGGGACTAGCGGGAGGGCGAACGAGCAGTACTTC. Translated: CASSAGTSGRANEQYF. Using reference TRBV9 and TRBJ2-7 for the parts outside the CDR3, the full variable domain is DSGVTQTPKHLITATGQRVTLRCSPRSGDLSVYWYQQSLDQGLQFLIQYYNGEERAKGNILERFSAQQFPDLHSELNLSSLELGDSALYFCASSAGTSGRANEQYFGPGTRLTVT.

This chain links TRBV5-6 with TRBJ1-2, with D unresolved. Germline CDR1 reads SGHDT; CDR2 reads YYEEEE. The CDR3 spans 14 residues. V was clipped by 0 bases and J by 6 bases, with 12 bases between them. This CDR3 is CASSLEAGGHGYTF. In DNA, the CDR3 is TGTGCCAGCAGCTTGGAGGCGGGCGGGCATGGCTACACCTTC.

This chain uses TRBV7-3 with TRBJ2-1; maybe TRBD2 (5 bases). Germline values: CDR1 SGHTA, CDR2 FQGTGA. The V end lost 5 bases, the J end lost 4 bases, and 6 bases lay between the germline ends. The CDR3 consists of 12 residues. CDR3 region: CASSRTYNEQFF. For the CDR3, the DNA is TGTGCCAGCAGCCGGACTTACAATGAGCAGTTCTTC. Drawing the rest from reference TRBV7-3 and TRBJ2-1, the complete variable domain is GAGVSQTPSNKVTEKGKYVELRCDPISGHTALYWYRQSLGQGPEFLIYFQGTGAADDSGLPNDRFFAVRPEGSVSTLKIQRTERGDSAVYLCASSRTYNEQFFGPGTRLTVL.

J is TRBJ2-3 and V is TRBV7-3; TRBD2 aligns across 14 bases. CDR1 is SGHTA and CDR2 is FQGTGA in the germline V gene. Trimming took 2 bases from V and 11 from J; bases not matched to a gene: 9. The length of the CDR3 is 16 residues. CDR3 sequence (DNA): TGTGCCAGCAGCTTAGGGACTAGCGGGAGTGGAACCCGGCAGTATTTT. It encodes CASSLGTSGSGTRQYF.

This sequence joins TRBV11-2 and TRBJ2-5, with TRBD2 as a possible D gene (5 bases). CDR3 length equals 12 residues. Germline CDR1 and CDR2: SGHAT and FQNNGV. V was cut by 11 bases and J by 4 bases, with 14 bases left in between. The CDR3 loop is CACEGMTETQYF. The CDR3 DNA reads TGTGCCTGCGAGGGCATGACAGAGACCCAGTACTTC.

Points on this clone: The identical CDR3 is also encoded by other nucleotide sequences in the sample. The CDR3 loop is CASSVGGGNQPQHF. The CDR3 coding sequence is TGTGCCAGCAGCGTAGGGGGGGGAAATCAGCCCCAGCATTTT. The chain links TRBV9 to TRBJ1-5; weak D call: TRBD1 (5 bases). CDR3 length: 14 residues. CDR1 and CDR2 (germline): SGDLS, YYNGEE. V lost 0 bases and J 4 bases, leaving 8 bases between the germline ends.

DNA of the CDR3: TGTGCCAGTAGAGAAGCGACAGTACAAGAGACCCAGTACTTC. It specifies CASREATVQETQYF. V and J are TRBV19 and TRBJ2-5, with D possibly being TRBD1 (5 bases). The germline gives CDR1 LNHDA, CDR2 SQIVND (reference sequence). The germline V and J ends were trimmed by 6 bases and 2 bases, with 13 bases remaining between them. This CDR3 comprises 14 residues.